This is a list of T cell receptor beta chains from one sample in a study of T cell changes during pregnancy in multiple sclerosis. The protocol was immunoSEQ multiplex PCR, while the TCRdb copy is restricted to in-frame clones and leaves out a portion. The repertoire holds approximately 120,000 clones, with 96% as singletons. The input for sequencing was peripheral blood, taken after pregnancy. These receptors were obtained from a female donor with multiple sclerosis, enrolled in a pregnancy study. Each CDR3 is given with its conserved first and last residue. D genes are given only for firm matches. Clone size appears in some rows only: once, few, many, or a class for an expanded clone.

TGTGCCAGCAGCCAGAACACAGCGAACACTGAAGCTTTCTTT,CASSQNTANTEAFF,few,.,TRBV14,TRBJ1-1
TGTGCCACAAGGGTGATAGCGGCTGGCACAGATACGCAGTATTTT,CATRVIAAGTDTQYF,.,.,TRBV6-1,TRBJ2-3
TGTGCCACCAGATCTAGGGGGACCTACAATGAGCAGTTCTTC,CATRSRGTYNEQFF,.,.,TRBV27,TRBJ2-1
TGTGCCAGCAGTTTATCCGAGGAGCAGTACTTC,CASSLSEEQYF,.,.,TRBV28,TRBJ2-7
TGTGCCAGCACCCCACTCGGACAGGGGTTTGATGGCTACACCTTC,CASTPLGQGFDGYTF,.,TRBD1,TRBV5-5,TRBJ1-2
TGTGCCAGCAGTCCGGACAGCAGGAGCACCGGGGAGCTGTTTTTT,CASSPDSRSTGELFF,.,.,TRBV2,TRBJ2-2
TGTGCCAGCAGCGTGGGACTTTCGTCCTACGAGCAGTACTTC,CASSVGLSSYEQYF,once,.,TRBV5-6,TRBJ2-7
TGTGCCAGCACCGACGGGAGGATTAACCACGAGCAGTACTTC,CASTDGRINHEQYF,.,TRBD2,TRBV27,TRBJ2-7
TGTGCCATCAGGCCAGCGGGAGACTCCTACGAGCAGTACTTC,CAIRPAGDSYEQYF,.,TRBD2,TRBV10-3,TRBJ2-7
TGTGCCAGCAGCTTATTCGGTCAGGAATTCTACGAGCAGTACTTC,CASSLFGQEFYEQYF,.,.,TRBV11-2,TRBJ2-7
TGCGCCAGCAGCCAAGACTACAGGGGGAGGGTTTACTTC,CASSQDYRGRVYF,.,.,TRBV4-1,TRBJ2-4
TGTGCCAGCAGCGTAGGAGCGGTGAACACTGAAGCTTTCTTT,CASSVGAVNTEAFF,.,.,TRBV9,TRBJ1-1
TGTGCCAGCAGCCAGGACGGGGGGGTTACAGATACGCAGTATTTT,CASSQDGGVTDTQYF,.,TRBD2,TRBV7-9,TRBJ2-3
TGCGCCAGCGCGGACTTGGCGGGAGCTTCGGGGGAGACCCAGTACTTC,CASADLAGASGETQYF,.,TRBD2,TRBV5-1,TRBJ2-5
TGTGCCAGCAGGGGGGCTAGTTACAATGAGCAGTTCTTC,CASRGASYNEQFF,.,.,TRBV28,TRBJ2-1
TGTGCCAGCAGCTCCACTAGCGGGAGTGGGGTGTGGCAGTATTTT,CASSSTSGSGVWQYF,.,TRBD2,TRBV5-4,TRBJ2-3
TGTGCCAGCAGCTCCGAACGGGGACTCACAGATACGCAGTATTTT,CASSSERGLTDTQYF,.,.,TRBV7-6,TRBJ2-3